The clone carrying this T cell receptor beta chain was seen a single time. These data are taken from a study of blood T cell repertoires in COVID-19. Study-level information: Donors in the United States, Italy and Spain gave samples during acute or convalescent COVID-19.

The CDR3 length is 15 residues. V lost 0 bases and J lost 5; bases outside the gene matches: 2. Germline CDR1 SGHDT, CDR2 YYEEEE. The data were produced by immunoSEQ multiplex PCR, yet TCRdb's version contains in-frame clones alone and is incomplete. The table lists over 200,000 clones, nearly 90% of them singletons. Cohort 3 donors counted as recovered after two negative PCRs, clearance, or resolved symptoms. The TCR originated in a man aged 25-40 years who had recovered from COVID-19. The material sequenced was PBMCs or T cells enriched from blood (not recorded which). The gene calls are TRBV5-6 and TRBJ1-4; 9 positions match TRBD1. CDR3: CASSLVGTGNEKLFF. The CDR3 nucleotides read TGTGCCAGCAGCTTGGTCGGGACAGGGAATGAAAAACTGTTTTTT. The variable domain in full, with the rest retrieved from reference TRBV5-6 and TRBJ1-4, is DAGVTQSPTHLIKTRGQQVTLRCSPKSGHDTVSWYQQALGQGPQFIFQYYEEEERQRGNFPDRFSGHQFPNYSSELNVNALLLGDSALYLCASSLVGTGNEKLFFGSGTQLSVL.